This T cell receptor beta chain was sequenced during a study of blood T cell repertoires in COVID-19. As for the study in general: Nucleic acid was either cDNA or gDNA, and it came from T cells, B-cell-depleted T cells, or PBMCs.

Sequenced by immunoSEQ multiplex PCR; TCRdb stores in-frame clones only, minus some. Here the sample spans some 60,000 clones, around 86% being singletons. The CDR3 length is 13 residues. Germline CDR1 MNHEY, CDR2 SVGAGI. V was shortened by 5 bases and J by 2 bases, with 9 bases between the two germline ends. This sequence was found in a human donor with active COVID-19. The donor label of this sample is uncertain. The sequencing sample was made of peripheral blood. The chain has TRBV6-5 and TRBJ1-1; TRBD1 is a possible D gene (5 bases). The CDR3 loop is CASSSQGNTEAFF. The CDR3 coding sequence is TGTGCCAGCAGTAGTCAGGGAAACACTGAAGCTTTCTTT.